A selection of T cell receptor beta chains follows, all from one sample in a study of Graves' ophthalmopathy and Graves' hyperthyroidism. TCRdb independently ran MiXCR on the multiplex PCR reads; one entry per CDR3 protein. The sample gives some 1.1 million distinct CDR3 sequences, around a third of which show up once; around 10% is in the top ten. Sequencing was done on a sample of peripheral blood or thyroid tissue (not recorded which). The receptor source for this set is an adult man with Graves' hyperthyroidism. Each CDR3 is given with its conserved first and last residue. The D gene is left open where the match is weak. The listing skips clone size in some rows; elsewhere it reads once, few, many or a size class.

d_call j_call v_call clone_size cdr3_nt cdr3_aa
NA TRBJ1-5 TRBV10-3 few TGTGCCAGCAGTGACTCGTTGAGAAATCAGCCCCAGCATTTT CASSDSLRNQPQHF
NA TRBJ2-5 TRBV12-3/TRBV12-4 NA TGTGCCAGCAGGATACCACCGACAGGCGGCCAAGAGACCCAGTACTTC CASRIPPTGGQETQYF
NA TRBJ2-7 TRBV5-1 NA TGCGCCAGCAGCTTGGAAGGATGGGACGCGAACCCAGGCGAGCAGTACTTC CASSLEGWDANPGEQYF
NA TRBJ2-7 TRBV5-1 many TGCGCCAGCAGCTTGGATTACAAGCAGTACTTC CASSLDYKQYF
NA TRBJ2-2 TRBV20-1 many TGCAGTGCTAGGGTCAATGCGAACACCGGGGAGCTGTTTTTT CSARVNANTGELFF
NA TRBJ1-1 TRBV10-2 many TGCGCCAGCAGCGGCCCATTGAGGGCTCAACTCGGGGTACCCGACCGGTCGACTGAAGCTTTCTTT CASSGPLRAQLGVPDRSTEAFF
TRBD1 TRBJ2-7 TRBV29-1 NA TGCAGCGTCGCCAATCGACAGGGTGAGCAGTACTTC CSVANRQGEQYF
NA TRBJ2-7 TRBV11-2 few TGTGCCAGCAGCTTAGGGAGGGGGGGCAGAGTGTCCTACGAGCAGTACTTC CASSLGRGGRVSYEQYF
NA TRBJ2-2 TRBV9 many TGTGCCAGCAGCGTCAGGGGCATCGGGGAGCTGTTTTTT CASSVRGIGELFF
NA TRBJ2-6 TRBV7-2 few TGTGCCAGCAGCTTACCCGCCGGGGCCAACGTCCTGACTTTC CASSLPAGANVLTF
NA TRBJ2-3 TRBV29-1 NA TGCAGCGTTGACCCGACTTCCACAGATACGCAGTATTTT CSVDPTSTDTQYF
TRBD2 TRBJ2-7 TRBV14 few TGTGCCAGCAGCCAAGGCCGGGGTGAACTAGCGGGAACCTACGAGCAGTACTTC CASSQGRGELAGTYEQYF
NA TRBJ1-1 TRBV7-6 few TGTGCCAGCAGGACGGGGGCACTTGAAGCTTTCTTT CASRTGALEAFF
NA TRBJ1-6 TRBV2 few TGTGCCAGCAGCTTAAAGGCGTATAATTCACCCCTCCACTTT CASSLKAYNSPLHF
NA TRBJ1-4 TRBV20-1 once TGCAGTGCTGCGGACGGAATTGAAAAACTGTTTTTT CSAADGIEKLFF
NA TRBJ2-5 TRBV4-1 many TGCGCCAGCAGCCAAGATACCGAGACCCAGTACTTC CASSQDTETQYF
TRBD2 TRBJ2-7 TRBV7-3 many TGTGCCAGCAGCATGGGACTAGCGGGAAAATACGAGCAGTACTTC CASSMGLAGKYEQYF
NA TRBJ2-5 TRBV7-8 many TGTGCCAGCAGCATGAGGACGGTGAATGACCAAGAGACCCAGTACTTC CASSMRTVNDQETQYF
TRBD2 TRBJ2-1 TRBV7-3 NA TGTGCCAGCAGCTTAGGACTAGCGGGTACCAATGAGCAGTTCTTC CASSLGLAGTNEQFF
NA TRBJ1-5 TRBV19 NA TGTGCCAGTAGTATTCCTCCGCCGTCGAATCAGCCCCAGCATTTT CASSIPPPSNQPQHF
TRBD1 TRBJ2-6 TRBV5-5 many TGTGCCAGCAGCTTTTTTGGGGACAGGGAGACTGGGGCCAACGTCCTGACTTTC CASSFFGDRETGANVLTF
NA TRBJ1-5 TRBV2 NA TGTGCCAGCAGTGAGGTGGGGGTTCCAAATCAGCCCCAGCATTTT CASSEVGVPNQPQHF
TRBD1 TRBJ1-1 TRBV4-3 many TGCGCCAGCAGCCAAGAAGGGGGCAAGAGAACTGAAGCTTTCTTT CASSQEGGKRTEAFF
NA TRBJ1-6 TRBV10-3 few TGTGCCAGCAGTTCGACCCCGGGCTACCCAGGTTCACCCCTCCACTTT CASSSTPGYPGSPLHF
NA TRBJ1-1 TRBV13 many TGTGCCAGCAGCTCCACCAACAGGGTTAGAACTGAAGCTTTCTTT CASSSTNRVRTEAFF
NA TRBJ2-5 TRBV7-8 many TGTGCCAGCAGCTCCCCCGGAGGGGGCAGGGAGACCCAGTACTTC CASSSPGGGRETQYF
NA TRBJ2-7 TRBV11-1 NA TGTGCCAGCAGCTTAGGTCAAGGAAGGCGCGAGCAGTACTTC CASSLGQGRREQYF
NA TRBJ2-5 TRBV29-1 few TGCAGCATTAGCGGTACAAGGGAGACCCAGTACTTC CSISGTRETQYF
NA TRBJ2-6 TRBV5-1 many TGCGCCAGCAGCTTGGATGGGTCTTTCGGGGCCAACGTCCTGACTTTC CASSLDGSFGANVLTF
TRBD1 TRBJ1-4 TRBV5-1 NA TGCGCCAGCAGGTTGGATGGACAGGGGGGGGAAAAACTGTTTTTT CASRLDGQGGEKLFF
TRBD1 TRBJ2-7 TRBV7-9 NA TGTGCCAGCAGCCGAATCAGACTGGGACAGGTAAACTACGAGCAGTACTTC CASSRIRLGQVNYEQYF
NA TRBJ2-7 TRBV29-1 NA TGCAGCGTTGGGCCGTCGGTGAACGAGCAGTACTTC CSVGPSVNEQYF
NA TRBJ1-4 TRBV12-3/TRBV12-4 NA TGTGCCAGCAGTTCCTGGGAGTGTGGAGAGGAAAAACTGTTTTTT CASSSWECGEEKLFF
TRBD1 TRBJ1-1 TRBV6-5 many TGTGCCAGCAGTCAACAGGGGCACACTGAAGCTTTCTTT CASSQQGHTEAFF
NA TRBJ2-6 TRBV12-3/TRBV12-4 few TGTGCCAGCAGTCCCCCAGGGGCCCCGAGCGTCCTGACTTTC CASSPPGAPSVLTF
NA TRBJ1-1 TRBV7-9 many TGTGCCAGCAGTAAGGACTCCTTAGCGTACACTGAAGCTTTCTTT CASSKDSLAYTEAFF
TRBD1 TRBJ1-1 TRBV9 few TGTGCCAGCAGTTCCTTGGACAGGGGGAGGTTCGCTGAAGCTTTCTTT CASSSLDRGRFAEAFF
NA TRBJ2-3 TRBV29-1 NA TGCAGCGTTGAAGATAGGGTGGGCACAGATACGCAGTATTTT CSVEDRVGTDTQYF
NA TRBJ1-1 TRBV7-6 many TGTGCCAGCAGCCCCAGCGGGGGGAACACTGAAGCTTTCTTT CASSPSGGNTEAFF
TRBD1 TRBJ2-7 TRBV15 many TGTGCCACCAGCAGAGTCCAGGGGGCCTCCTACGAGCAGTACTTC CATSRVQGASYEQYF
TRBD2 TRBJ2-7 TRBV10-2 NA TGCGCCAGCAAGTTCCAAGCGGGAGGCCCCTACGAGCAGTACTTC CASKFQAGGPYEQYF
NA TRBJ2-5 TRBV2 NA TGTGCCAGCACTCAGATGGAGGGGGCACAAGAGACCCAGTACTTC CASTQMEGAQETQYF
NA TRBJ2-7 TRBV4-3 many TGCGCCAGCAGCCAAGGGGGGGTGTCCTACGAGCAGTACTTC CASSQGGVSYEQYF
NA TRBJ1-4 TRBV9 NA TGTGCCAGCAGCGTAGAGATAAGGTCCGCTGAAAAACTGTTTTTT CASSVEIRSAEKLFF
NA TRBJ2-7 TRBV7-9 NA TGTGCCAGCACCGGCAGGGAAGAGTCCGAGCAGTACTTC CASTGREESEQYF
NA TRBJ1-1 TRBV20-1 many TGCAGTGCTAGCGACGGGGCTGAAGCTTTCTTT CSASDGAEAFF
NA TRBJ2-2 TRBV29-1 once TGCAGCGTTAAGGACGGCCTGGGCACCGGGGAGCTGTTTTTT CSVKDGLGTGELFF
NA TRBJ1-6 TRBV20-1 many TGCAGTGCTAGAGCGAGTCAGTATAATTCACCCCTCCACTTT CSARASQYNSPLHF
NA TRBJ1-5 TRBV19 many TGTGCCAGTACCGAGGGCCGGCCTGTCCGGCAGCCCCAGCATTTT CASTEGRPVRQPQHF
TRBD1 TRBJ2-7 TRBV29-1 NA TGCAGCTTGGACGGCAGGGGGCGGTACGAGCAGTACTTC CSLDGRGRYEQYF
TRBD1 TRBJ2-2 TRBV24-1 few TGTGCCACCAGTGATCCGGGACAGGGGGCCAGGGAGCTGTTTTTT CATSDPGQGARELFF
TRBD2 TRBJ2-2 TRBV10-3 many TGTGCCATCAGGGCCGCGGGAGGGACCGGGGAGCTGTTTTTT CAIRAAGGTGELFF
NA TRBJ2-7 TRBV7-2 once TGTGCCAGCAGGTCCGTCCACGAGCAGTACTTC CASRSVHEQYF
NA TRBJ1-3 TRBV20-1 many TGCAGTGCTGCCCCTTCGACAGTTCGCTCTGGAAACACCATATATTTT CSAAPSTVRSGNTIYF